The following is a T cell receptor beta chain sequence with its context. The data were taken from a study of blood T cell repertoires in COVID-19. Per the original methods: Nucleated cell counts were estimated from reference gene primer amplification. Method: immunoSEQ multiplex PCR; TCRdb's copy keeps in-frame clones and lacks some. From that table come the V and J calls and clone size; the DNA was used to work out D and trimming. The repertoire consists of hundreds of thousands of clones, with less than 90% occurring once and the leading ten covering 13%. From germline, CDR1 is MNHNS and CDR2 SASEGT. Trimming took 2 bases from V and 0 from J; bases not matched to a gene: 1. This CDR3 has 14 amino acids.

The gene calls are TRBV6-1 and TRBJ2-7; TRBD1 matches 7 bases. Material: peripheral blood. The receptor was isolated from an older woman with COVID-19, enrolled during active disease. CDR3 nucleotide sequence: TGTGCCAGCAGTGAAAGGACAGGCTCCTACGAGCAGTACTTC. Protein product: CASSERTGSYEQYF.